The 9 T cell receptor beta chains given below trace back to one sample, sequenced in a study of blood T cell repertoires in COVID-19. Using immunoSEQ multiplex PCR, the repertoire was profiled, and TCRdb retains in-frame clones only, with some absent. The sample yields some 370,000 clones, around 90% seen once. Material: peripheral blood. Receptor source: a man between 18 and 29 years old with active or convalescent COVID-19.

Details on this clone: This sample includes further DNA sequences coding for the same CDR3. The chain combines TRBV19 with TRBJ2-3, with a weak D call TRBD1 (5 bases). The V and J ends lost 2 bases and 4 bases respectively, with 7 bases between them. The CDR3 runs to 13 residues. Germline V gene sequence: CDR1 LNHDA, CDR2 SQIVND (reference sequence). The CDR3, as DNA: TGTGCCAGTAGTATACAGGGCGCAGATACGCAGTATTTT. Translated: CASSIQGADTQYF. The entire variable domain, with the rest obtained from reference TRBV19 and TRBJ2-3, is as follows: DGGITQSPKYLFRKEGQNVTLSCEQNLNHDAMYWYRQDPGQGLRLIYYSQIVNDFQKGDIAEGYSVSREKKESFPLTVTSAQKNPTAFYLCASSIQGADTQYFGPGTRLTVL.

The rearrangement uses TRBV29-1 and TRBJ2-5, with no clear D. The germline gives CDR1 SQVTM, CDR2 ANQGSEA. This CDR3 comprises 12 residues. The CDR3 DNA reads as TGCAGTGCTCTGGAGTACCAAGAGACCCAGTACTTC. Residues: CSALEYQETQYF.

The chain is built from TRBV27 and TRBJ1-4; 7 bases match TRBD1. The germline gives CDR1 MNHEY, CDR2 SMNVEV (reference sequence). V dropped 3 bases and J dropped 7; count of bases not matched to a gene: 8. This CDR3 has 15 residues. CDR3 residues: CASSFLDRSVEKLFF. Here the CDR3 DNA reads TGTGCCAGCAGTTTTTTGGACAGGTCCGTTGAAAAACTGTTTTTT.

V is TRBV7-8 and J is TRBJ2-1, with 7 bases matching TRBD2. Germline values: CDR1 SGHVS, CDR2 FQNEAQ. V lost 1 base to trimming and J lost 10 bases; unmatched junction nucleotides: 13. The CDR3 totals 16 residues. Written as DNA, the CDR3 is TGTGCCAGCAGCTTAGTATTTTATACCAATAGCGGGGAGCAGTTCTTC. As protein: CASSLVFYTNSGEQFF.

The genes are TRBV4-3 and TRBJ1-2; 7 bases align to TRBD1. The CDR3 loop spans 15 amino acids. CDR1 is LGHNA and CDR2 is YSLEER in the germline V gene. With 0 bases clipped from V and 6 bases from J, the junction kept 7 bases outside the gene matches. The CDR3 spells CASSQEGGDDHGYTF. CDR3 bases: TGCGCCAGCAGCCAAGAAGGGGGCGACGACCATGGCTACACCTTC.

Comments on this clone: One end of the junction does not line up with germline, which may come from a read error. The J gene is TRBJ1-2, the V gene TRBV27; 7 bases fit TRBD1. The CDR3 has 12 amino acids. CDR1 and CDR2 (germline): MNHEY, SMNVEV (reference sequence). The CDR3 loop reads CASSLRGLSYTF. DNA of the CDR3: TGTGCCAGTAGTTTAAGGGGGCTAAGCTACACCTTC.

This chain links TRBV6-4 with TRBJ2-1, with TRBD1 matching 8 bases. The germline CDR1 and CDR2 sequences are MRHNA and SNTAGT. This CDR3 spans 13 amino acids. The V segment lost 8 bases and the J segment 10 bases; nucleotides outside the gene matches: 10. This chain's CDR3 is CASSQGARGEQFF. DNA of the CDR3: TGTGCCAGCTCCCAGGGGGCACGGGGCGAGCAGTTCTTC.

This chain connects TRBV9 to TRBJ1-2, with 8 bases lining up with TRBD1. The germline CDR1 and CDR2 sequences are SGDLS and YYNGEE. J lost 3 bases, V lost 3 bases, and 7 bases had no gene match. The CDR3 extends over 15 amino acids. CDR3 in amino acids: CASSADRGVYYGYTF. The CDR3 DNA reads as TGTGCCAGCAGCGCAGACAGGGGTGTCTACTATGGCTACACCTTC.

The chain uses TRBV15 and TRBJ1-5; 8 positions agree with TRBD1. The CDR3 is made up of 15 amino acids. Germline assignment: CDR1 LNHNV and CDR2 YYDKDF (reference sequence). Losses at the gene ends were 4 bases for V and 4 bases for J; bases not matched to a gene: 6. The DNA for the CDR3 is TGTGCCACCAGCACCCGGACAGGGCTGAATCAGCCCCAGCATTTT. Its protein is CATSTRTGLNQPQHF.